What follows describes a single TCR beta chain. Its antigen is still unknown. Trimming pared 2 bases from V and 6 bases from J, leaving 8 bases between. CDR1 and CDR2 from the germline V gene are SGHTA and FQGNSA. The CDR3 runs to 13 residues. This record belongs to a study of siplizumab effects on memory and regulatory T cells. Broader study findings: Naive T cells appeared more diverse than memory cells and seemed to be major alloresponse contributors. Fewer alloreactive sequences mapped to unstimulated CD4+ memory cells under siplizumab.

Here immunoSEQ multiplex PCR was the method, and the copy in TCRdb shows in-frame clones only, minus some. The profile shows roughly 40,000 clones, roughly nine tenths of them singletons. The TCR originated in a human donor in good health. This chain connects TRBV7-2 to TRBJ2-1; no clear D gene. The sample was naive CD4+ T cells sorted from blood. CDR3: CASSLSKLNEQFF. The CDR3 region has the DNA TGTGCCAGCAGCTTATCTAAGCTCAATGAGCAGTTCTTC.